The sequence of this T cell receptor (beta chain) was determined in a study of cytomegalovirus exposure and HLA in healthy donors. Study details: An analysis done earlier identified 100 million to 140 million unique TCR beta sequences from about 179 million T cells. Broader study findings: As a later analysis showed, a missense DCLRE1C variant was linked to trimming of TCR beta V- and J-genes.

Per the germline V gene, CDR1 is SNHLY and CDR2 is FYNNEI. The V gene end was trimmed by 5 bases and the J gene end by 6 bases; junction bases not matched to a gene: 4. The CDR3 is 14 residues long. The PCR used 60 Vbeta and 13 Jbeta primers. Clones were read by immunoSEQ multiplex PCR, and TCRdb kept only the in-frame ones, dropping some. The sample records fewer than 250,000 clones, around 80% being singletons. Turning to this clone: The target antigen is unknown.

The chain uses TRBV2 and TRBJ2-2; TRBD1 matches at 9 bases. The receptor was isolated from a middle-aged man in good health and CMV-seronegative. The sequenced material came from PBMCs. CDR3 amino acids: CASSQDRGSGELFF. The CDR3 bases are TGTGCCAGCAGTCAGGACAGGGGATCCGGGGAGCTGTTTTTT.